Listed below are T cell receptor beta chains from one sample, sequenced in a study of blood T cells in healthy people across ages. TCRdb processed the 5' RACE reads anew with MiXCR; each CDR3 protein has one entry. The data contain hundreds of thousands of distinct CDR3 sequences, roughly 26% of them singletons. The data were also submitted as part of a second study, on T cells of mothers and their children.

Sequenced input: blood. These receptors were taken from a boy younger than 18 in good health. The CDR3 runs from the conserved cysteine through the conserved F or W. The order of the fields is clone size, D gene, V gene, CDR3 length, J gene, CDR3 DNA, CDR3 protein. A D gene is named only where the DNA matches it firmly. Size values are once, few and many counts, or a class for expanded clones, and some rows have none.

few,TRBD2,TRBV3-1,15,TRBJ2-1,TGTGCCAGCAGCCAAGACGCGGGGGCCTACAATGAGCAGTTCTTC,CASSQDAGAYNEQFF
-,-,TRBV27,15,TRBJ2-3,TGTGCCGGCAGTCTACGGAGAGTTATCACAGATACGCAGTATTTT,CAGSLRRVITDTQYF
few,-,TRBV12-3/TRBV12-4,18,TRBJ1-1,TGTGCCAGCAGTTTTCCCCAAGGACCGAAAATCTTGAACACTGAAGCTTTCTTT,CASSFPQGPKILNTEAFF
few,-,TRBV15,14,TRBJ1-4,TGTGCCACCAGCAGAGTTTCCAGCTCTGAAAAACTGTTTTTT,CATSRVSSSEKLFF
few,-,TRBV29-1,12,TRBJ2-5,TGCAGCGTTATCGAGCAAGCCGGCGACCAGTACTTC,CSVIEQAGDQYF
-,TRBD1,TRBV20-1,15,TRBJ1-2,TGCAGTGCTAGAGACCGGGACAGGGGATTTGGCGGCTACACCTTC,CSARDRDRGFGGYTF
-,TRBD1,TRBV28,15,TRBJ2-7,TGTGCCAGCAGTGCCGAGGGACAGGGGGCCTACGAGCAGTACTTC,CASSAEGQGAYEQYF
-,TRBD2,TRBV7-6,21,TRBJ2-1,TGTGCCAGCAGCCACCGTTGGGCTAGCGGGGGGGCGAATTCCAGGTGGAATGAGCAGTTCTTC,CASSHRWASGGANSRWNEQFF
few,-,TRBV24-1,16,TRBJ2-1,TGTGCCACCAGTGGCCCGAGAGGGGGAAAGTCGAATGAGCAGTTCTTC,CATSGPRGGKSNEQFF
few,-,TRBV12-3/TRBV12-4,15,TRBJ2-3,TGTGCCAGCGGCCTCGCGGGGGCCAGGGGAGATACGCAGTACTTT,CASGLAGARGDTQYF
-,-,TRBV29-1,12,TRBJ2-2,TGCAGCGTCGGGAAGGACACCGGGGAGCTGTTTTTT,CSVGKDTGELFF
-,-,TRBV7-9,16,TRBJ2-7,TGTGCCAGCAGCCCTCCCGGGACCCGGAGCTCCTACGAGCAGTACTTC,CASSPPGTRSSYEQYF
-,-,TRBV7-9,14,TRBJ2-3,TGTGCCAGCAGCTTCTCTCAGGGTCTAGATACGCGGTATTTT,CASSFSQGLDTRYF
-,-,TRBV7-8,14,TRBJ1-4,TGTGCCAGCAGCCCGGGACTGATTAATGAAAAACTGTTTTTT,CASSPGLINEKLFF
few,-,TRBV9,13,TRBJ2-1,TGTGCCAGCAGCGTGATTGGGGGGAATGAGCAGTTCTTC,CASSVIGGNEQFF
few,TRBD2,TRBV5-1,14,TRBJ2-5,TGCGCCAGCAGCTGGCGGGCGGGGGGAGAGACCCAGTACTTC,CASSWRAGGETQYF
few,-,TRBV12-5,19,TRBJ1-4,TGTGCTAGTGGTTTTCTTCCGGGGGCCCGGCCAAAGCCCCGGGAAAAACTGTTTTTT,CASGFLPGARPKPREKLFF
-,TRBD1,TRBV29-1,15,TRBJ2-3,TGCAGCGTTAGGGGGGACAGGTCTAGCACAGATACGCAGTATTTT,CSVRGDRSSTDTQYF
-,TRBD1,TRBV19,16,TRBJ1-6,TGTGCCAGTAGTGATCCGGGACAGGGGGAAAGCTCACCCCTCCACTTT,CASSDPGQGESSPLHF
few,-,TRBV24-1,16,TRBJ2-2,TGTGCCACCAGTGAGGACCCGGGACACAACACCGGGGAGCTGTTTTTT,CATSEDPGHNTGELFF
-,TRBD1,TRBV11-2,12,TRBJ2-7,TGTGCCAGTAGGGACAGGGGTGGGGAGCAGTACTTC,CASRDRGGEQYF
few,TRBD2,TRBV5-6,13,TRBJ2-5,TGTGCCAGCAGCTCACTAGCGGAAGAGACCCAGTACTTC,CASSSLAEETQYF
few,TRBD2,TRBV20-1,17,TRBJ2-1,TGCAGTGCCAATACTAACCCCGGGACTAGCGGTATCAATGAGCAGTTCTTC,CSANTNPGTSGINEQFF
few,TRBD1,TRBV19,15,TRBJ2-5,TGTGCCAGTAGCCAATGGGACAGTTCCCAAGAGACCCAGTACTTC,CASSQWDSSQETQYF
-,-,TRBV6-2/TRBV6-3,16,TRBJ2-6,TGTGCCAGCAGTCCCCTCGTTGGCTCTGGGGCCAACGTCCTGACTTTC,CASSPLVGSGANVLTF